A selection of T cell receptor beta chains follows, all from one sample in a study of blood T cell repertoires in COVID-19. TCRdb keeps only in-frame clones here, not all; method: immunoSEQ multiplex PCR. The table records under 300,000 clones, approximately 84% of them present only once. Sequencing was carried out using PBMCs or T cells enriched from blood (not recorded which). The receptors shown here come from a man between 40 and 49 years old who had recovered from COVID-19. The CDR3 runs from the conserved cysteine through the conserved F or W. D genes are given only for firm matches. Size is stated for part of the rows, as once, few or many counts, or as a class when the clone is expanded.

J gene | V gene | clone size | D gene | CDR3 protein | CDR3 DNA
TRBJ2-1 | TRBV19 | . | TRBD2 | CASSRLAETYNEQFF | TGTGCCAGTAGCCGACTAGCGGAAACCTACAATGAGCAGTTCTTC
TRBJ1-2 | TRBV6-5 | . | TRBD1 | CASSYSTGGDYGYTF | TGTGCCAGCAGTTACTCAACAGGGGGCGACTATGGCTACACCTTC
TRBJ1-3 | TRBV5-1 | once | . | CASSSTASGNTIYF | TGCGCCAGCAGCTCCACAGCCTCTGGAAACACCATATATTTT
TRBJ2-4 | TRBV28 | . | . | CASAGQKNIQYF | TGTGCCAGCGCGGGGCAGAAAAACATTCAGTACTTC
TRBJ2-7 | TRBV6-4 | . | . | CASSDYARVGEQYF | TGTGCCAGCAGTGACTACGCCAGGGTGGGTGAGCAGTACTTC
TRBJ2-4 | TRBV5-1 | . | TRBD1 | CASSPGQGSSKNIQYF | TGCGCCAGCAGCCCTGGACAGGGCAGTTCCAAAAACATTCAGTACTTC
TRBJ1-2 | TRBV6-2/TRBV6-3 | . | . | CASSYGASGYTF | TGTGCCAGCAGTTACGGGGCATCGGGCTACACCTTC
TRBJ1-1 | TRBV5-1 | . | TRBD1 | CASRSDWTGAGEAFF | TGCGCCAGCAGATCGGACTGGACAGGAGCGGGTGAAGCTTTCTTT
TRBJ1-4 | TRBV28 | . | . | CASSSGQDGNEKLFF | TGTGCCAGCAGTTCCGGACAAGACGGGAATGAAAAACTGTTTTTT
TRBJ1-1 | TRBV6-2/TRBV6-3 | . | TRBD1 | CASSYSPGTGAEAFF | TGTGCCAGCAGTTACTCGCCCGGGACAGGGGCTGAAGCTTTCTTT